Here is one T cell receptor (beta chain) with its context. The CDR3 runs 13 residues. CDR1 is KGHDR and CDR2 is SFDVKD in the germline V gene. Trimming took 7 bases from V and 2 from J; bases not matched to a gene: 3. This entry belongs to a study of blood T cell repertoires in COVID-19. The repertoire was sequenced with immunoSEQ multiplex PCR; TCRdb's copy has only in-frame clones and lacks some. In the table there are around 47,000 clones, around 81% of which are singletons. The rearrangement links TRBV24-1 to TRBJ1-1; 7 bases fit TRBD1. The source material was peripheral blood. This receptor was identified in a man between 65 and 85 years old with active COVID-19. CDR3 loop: CATSAGGNTEAFF. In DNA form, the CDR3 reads TGTGCCACCAGCGCAGGGGGTAACACTGAAGCTTTCTTT.